This TCR beta chain was recovered during a study of shared clonotypes between healthy human individuals. At the level of the study: Each donor's CD8 memory used one plate, CD8 naive two, each CD4 subset three. Notes on the study in general: Tissues were not sampled, only blood, and their repertoires likely differ. Of the naive CD4 clonotypes, approximately 5% were shared across a few donors. Clonotype sharing across donors was expected to vary with sequencing depth.

Of note for this clone: The antigen remains unidentified.

Between the trimmed V and J ends, which lost 0 bases and 7 bases, there was a span of 13 bases. The CDR3 runs 15 residues. Germline lookup yields CDR1 SGHRS and CDR2 YFSETQ. The protocol was immunoSEQ multiplex PCR, while the TCRdb copy is restricted to in-frame clones and leaves out a portion. The sample holds some 790,000 clones, over 60% seen once. This TCR was sampled from a woman aged 25-40 years in good health. Input material: memory CD4+ T cells sorted from blood. Subset described: CD45RA-negative fraction. The chain recombines TRBV5-1 with TRBJ1-4; D uncertain. In DNA, the CDR3 is TGCGCCAGCAGCTTGGGCGGACCGCGGGCTGAAAAACTGTTTTTT. It translates to CASSLGGPRAEKLFF.